The 3 T cell receptor beta chains below come from one sample, sequenced in a study of T cell repertoires in cytomegalovirus infection. TCRdb redid the calling of the reads with MiXCR, one entry per CDR3 protein. Here the sample spans fewer than 250,000 distinct CDR3 sequences, about 12% being singletons. Sample: PBMCs. These receptors were collected from a human donor in good health (CMV status not recorded). Some clones in this sample may be carry-over from other donors' samples.

The chain uses TRBV20-1 and TRBJ2-1, with TRBD2 matching over 7 bases. Trimming took 6 bases from V and 5 from J; bases not matched to a gene: 19. Germline V gene lookup returns CDR1 DFQATT and CDR2 SNEGSKA (reference sequence). CDR3 length: 17 amino acids. CDR3 region: CSARKPSLAVSHNEQFF. The CDR3 nucleotides are TGCAGTGCCCGTAAGCCGAGCCTAGCGGTTAGTCACAATGAGCAGTTCTTC.

This clonotype was recorded many times. The chain is built from TRBV7-2 and TRBJ1-5; D is ambiguous. Germline lookup yields CDR1 SGHTA and CDR2 FQGNSA. The V and J ends lost 4 bases and 8 bases respectively, with 9 bases between them. CDR3 length equals 12 residues. CDR3 coding DNA: TGTGCCAGCAGCTCCCCTTCTAAGCCCCAGCATTTT. Amino acid sequence: CASSSPSKPQHF.

The chain uses TRBV2 and TRBJ1-5; D remains unclear. This CDR3 comprises 14 residues. The germline CDR1 and CDR2 sequences are SNHLY and FYNNEI. V was pared by 6 bases and J by 4 bases, with 13 bases between. The CDR3 DNA follows: TGTGCCAGCAGGGAAAGGGTTGGGAATCAGCCCCAGCATTTT. Protein product: CASRERVGNQPQHF. The whole variable domain, filled in from reference TRBV2 and TRBJ1-5, reads EPEVTQTPSHQVTQMGQEVILRCVPISNHLYFYWYRQILGQKVEFLVSFYNNEISEKSEIFDDQFSVERPDGSNFTLKIRSTKLEDSAMYFCASRERVGNQPQHFGDGTRLSIL.